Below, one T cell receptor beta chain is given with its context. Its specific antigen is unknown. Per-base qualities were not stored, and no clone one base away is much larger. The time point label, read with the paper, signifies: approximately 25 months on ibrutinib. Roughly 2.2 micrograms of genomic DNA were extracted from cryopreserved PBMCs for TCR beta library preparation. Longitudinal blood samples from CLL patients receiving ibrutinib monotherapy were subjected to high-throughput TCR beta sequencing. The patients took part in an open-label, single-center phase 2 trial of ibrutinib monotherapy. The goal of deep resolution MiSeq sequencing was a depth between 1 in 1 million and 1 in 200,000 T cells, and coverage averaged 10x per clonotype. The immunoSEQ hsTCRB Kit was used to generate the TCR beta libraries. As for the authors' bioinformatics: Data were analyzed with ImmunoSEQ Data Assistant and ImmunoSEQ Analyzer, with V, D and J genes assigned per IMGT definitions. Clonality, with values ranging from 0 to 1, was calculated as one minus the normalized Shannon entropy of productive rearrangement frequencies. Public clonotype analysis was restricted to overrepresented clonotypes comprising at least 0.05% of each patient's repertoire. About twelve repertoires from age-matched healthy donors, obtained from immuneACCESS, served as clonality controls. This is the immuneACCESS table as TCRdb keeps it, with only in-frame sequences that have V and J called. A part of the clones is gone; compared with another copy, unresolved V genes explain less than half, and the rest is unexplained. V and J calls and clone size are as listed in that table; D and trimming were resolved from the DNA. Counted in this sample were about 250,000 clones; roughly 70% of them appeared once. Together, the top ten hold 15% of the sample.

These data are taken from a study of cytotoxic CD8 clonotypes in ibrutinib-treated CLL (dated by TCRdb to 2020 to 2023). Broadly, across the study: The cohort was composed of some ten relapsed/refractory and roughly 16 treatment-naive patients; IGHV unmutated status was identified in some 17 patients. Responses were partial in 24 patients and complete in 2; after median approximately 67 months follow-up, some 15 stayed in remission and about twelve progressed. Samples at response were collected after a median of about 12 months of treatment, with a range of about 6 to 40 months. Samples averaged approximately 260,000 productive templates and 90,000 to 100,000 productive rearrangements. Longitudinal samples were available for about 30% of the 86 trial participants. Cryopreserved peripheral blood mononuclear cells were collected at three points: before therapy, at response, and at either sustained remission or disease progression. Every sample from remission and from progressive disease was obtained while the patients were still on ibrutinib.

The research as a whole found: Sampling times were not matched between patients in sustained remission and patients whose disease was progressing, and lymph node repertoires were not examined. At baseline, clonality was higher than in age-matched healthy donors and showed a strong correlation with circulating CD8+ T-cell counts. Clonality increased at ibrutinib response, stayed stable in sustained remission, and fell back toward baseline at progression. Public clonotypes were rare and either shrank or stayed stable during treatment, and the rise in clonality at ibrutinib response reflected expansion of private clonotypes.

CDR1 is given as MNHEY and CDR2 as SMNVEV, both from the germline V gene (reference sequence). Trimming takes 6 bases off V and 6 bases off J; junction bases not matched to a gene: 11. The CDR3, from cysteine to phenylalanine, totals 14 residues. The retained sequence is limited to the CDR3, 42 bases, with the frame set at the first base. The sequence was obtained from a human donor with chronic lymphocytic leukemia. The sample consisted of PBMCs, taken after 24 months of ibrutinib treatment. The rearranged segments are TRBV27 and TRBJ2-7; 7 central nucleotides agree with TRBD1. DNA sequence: TGTGCCAGCAGCCAGGGGGTGGGGGAAGCCGAGCAGTACTTC. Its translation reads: CASSQGVGEAEQYF.